The clone carrying this T cell receptor beta chain was observed many times. Its antigen is still unknown. Germline trimming cut 1 base from V and 3 bases from J; bases unmatched to any gene: 7. The CDR3 length is 16 residues. The germline V gene encodes CDR1 LGHNA and CDR2 YSLEER. Naive CD4+ T cells were purified with Tregs depleted by CD25. Whole-study findings and limits: Greatest tumor Treg TCR overlap was with tumor naive CD4+ cells.

Full-length variable regions came from constant-region reverse primers plus semi-nested Nested Universal Primer A PCR. Each CDR3 protein is one row after TCRdb ran MiXCR on the 5' RACE reads. The table records some 62,000 distinct CDR3 sequences, around 30% of them present only once. The specimen was tumor-infiltrating naive CD4+ T cells sorted from the breast tumor. Subset reported: naive CD4+ T cells, CD4+CD45RA+CD25-. The chain combines TRBV4-3 with TRBJ2-7; 9 bases align to TRBD2. The TCR sequence derives from a female donor with breast cancer. This CDR3 reads CASSQVISGRFYEQYF. In DNA, the CDR3 is TGCGCCAGCAGCCAAGTTATCAGCGGGAGGTTCTACGAGCAGTACTTC.